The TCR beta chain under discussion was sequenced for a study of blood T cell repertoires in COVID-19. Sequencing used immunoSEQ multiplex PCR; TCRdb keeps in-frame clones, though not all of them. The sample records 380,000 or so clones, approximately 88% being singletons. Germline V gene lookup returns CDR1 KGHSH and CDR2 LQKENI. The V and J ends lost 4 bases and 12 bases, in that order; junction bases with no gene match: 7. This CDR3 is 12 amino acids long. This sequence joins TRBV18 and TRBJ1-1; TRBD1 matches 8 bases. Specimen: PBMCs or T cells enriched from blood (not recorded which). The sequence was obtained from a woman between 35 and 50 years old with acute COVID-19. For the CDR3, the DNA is TGTGCCAGCTCACTGGACAGGGTTCAAACTTTCTTT. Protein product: CASSLDRVQTFF.